This is a list of T cell receptor beta chains from one sample in a study of shared clonotypes between healthy human individuals. Produced via immunoSEQ multiplex PCR; TCRdb's table is partial and in-frame only. The profile shows about 2.2 million clones, approximately 92% of them singletons. Sequencing was carried out using naive CD8+ T cells from PBMCs. These TCRs come from a man between 18 and 35 years old in good health. Some clones in this sample may be carry-over from other donors' samples. Both conserved end residues are part of each CDR3. The D gene is left open where the match is weak. Not every row has a clone size; where given, it reads once, few, many or a size class.

v_call	clone_size	j_call	d_call	cdr3_nt	cdr3_aa
TRBV7-9	NA	TRBJ2-7	NA	TGTGCCAGCAACCCCGACAGGCACTACGAGCAGTACTTC	CASNPDRHYEQYF
TRBV4-1	NA	TRBJ1-2	NA	TGCGCCAGCAGCCAAGTCGTACAAAACTATGGCTACACCTTC	CASSQVVQNYGYTF
TRBV27	NA	TRBJ2-7	NA	TGTGCCAGCAGCTTCGGACGGAACTACGAGCAGTACTTC	CASSFGRNYEQYF
TRBV6-1	NA	TRBJ2-7	TRBD2	TGTGCCAGCAGTGAAAACAGGCTAGCGGGAGTTGTTTACGAGCAGTACTTC	CASSENRLAGVVYEQYF
TRBV4-1	few	TRBJ1-5	NA	TGCGCCAGCAGCCAAGACGGCAGGGGAAATCAGCCCCAGCATTTT	CASSQDGRGNQPQHF
TRBV9	NA	TRBJ2-7	TRBD2	TGTGCCAGCAGCCCCAGCAGCGGGAATAACTACGAGCAGTACTTC	CASSPSSGNNYEQYF
TRBV27	NA	TRBJ2-1	TRBD2	TGTGCCAGCAGTTTATCGTCTAGCGGGAGATACAATGAGCAGTTCTTC	CASSLSSSGRYNEQFF
TRBV7-9	few	TRBJ1-4	NA	TGTGCCAGCAGCCACCCCTCGCATGAAAAACTGTTTTTT	CASSHPSHEKLFF
TRBV28	NA	TRBJ1-5	NA	TGTGCCACCTCTCTACAGGGTTACAATCAGCCCCAGCATTTT	CATSLQGYNQPQHF
TRBV2	NA	TRBJ1-1	TRBD1	TGTGCCAGCAGTGAAGCGCCGGCAGGGGGCATTACTGAAGCTTTCTTT	CASSEAPAGGITEAFF
TRBV27	NA	TRBJ1-5	NA	TGTGCCAGCAGTTTCAGGGGTAGCAATCAGCCCCAGCATTTT	CASSFRGSNQPQHF
TRBV12-5	NA	TRBJ2-3	TRBD2	TGTGCTAGTGCCCCTGGGCTAGCGGGCCTCGCGGATACGCAGTATTTT	CASAPGLAGLADTQYF
TRBV19	NA	TRBJ2-1	TRBD2	TGTGCCAGTAGTATCGGCGCTAGCGGCTACAATGAGCAGTTCTTC	CASSIGASGYNEQFF
TRBV28	NA	TRBJ1-4	NA	TGTGCCAGCAGTTTAAGGCAGTCTAATGAAAAACTGTTTTTT	CASSLRQSNEKLFF
TRBV4-1	once	TRBJ2-1	TRBD2	TGCGCCAGCAGCCAAGGGCCTTATTCTAGCGGGATCGACGGCAATGAGCAGTTCTTC	CASSQGPYSSGIDGNEQFF
TRBV2	NA	TRBJ2-7	NA	TGTGCCAGCAGACCCTCGCAGACTAGTTCCTACGAGCAGTACTTC	CASRPSQTSSYEQYF
TRBV7-8	NA	TRBJ2-5	NA	TGTGCCAGCAGCTTAGGTTGGGGAACCCAGGAGACCCAGTACTTC	CASSLGWGTQETQYF
TRBV7-9	NA	TRBJ2-1	NA	TGTGCCAGCAGCCCCCTACAGGGAATATACAATGAGCAGTTCTTC	CASSPLQGIYNEQFF
TRBV4-1	NA	TRBJ1-1	TRBD1	TGCGCCAGCAGCCAAGATCCCCCAGGGGGAGAAAACACTGAAGCTTTCTTT	CASSQDPPGGENTEAFF
TRBV29-1	NA	TRBJ2-7	TRBD2	TGCAGCGTTGCCCTAGCGGGAGTCTACGAGCAGTACTTC	CSVALAGVYEQYF
TRBV27	once	TRBJ2-1	NA	TGTGCCAGCAGCCCAGGGACTGTAGGAAACAATGAGCAGTTCTTC	CASSPGTVGNNEQFF
TRBV10-3	NA	TRBJ1-1	NA	TGTGCCATCAGCTCGGGACCGCCGCCCGGGGTCACTGAAGCTTTCTTT	CAISSGPPPGVTEAFF
TRBV5-8	NA	TRBJ2-1	NA	TGTGCCAGCAGCCCTTTAGCGGAATTGACCTACAATGAGCAGTTCTTC	CASSPLAELTYNEQFF
TRBV13	NA	TRBJ2-1	TRBD2	TGTGCCAGCAGCCCACCGGAGCTAGCGGCGAAGACCGAGCAGTTCTTC	CASSPPELAAKTEQFF
TRBV6-5	NA	TRBJ2-7	NA	TGTGCCACCCGACAGGCCTACGAGCAGTACTTC	CATRQAYEQYF
TRBV7-6	once	TRBJ2-7	TRBD1	TGTGCCAGCAGCGACCGGGACAGGGTACTCGAGCAGTACTTC	CASSDRDRVLEQYF
TRBV5-6	once	TRBJ2-7	NA	TGTGCCAGCAGCCGATGGACACTGGGTATAGAGCAGTACTTC	CASSRWTLGIEQYF
TRBV9	once	TRBJ2-7	NA	TGTGCCAGCAGCGTAGGAGATACTCTGGACGAGCAGTACTTC	CASSVGDTLDEQYF
TRBV7-9	NA	TRBJ1-6	NA	TGTGCCAGCAGCCCAACCCGCAGCCATTCACCCCTCCACTTT	CASSPTRSHSPLHF
TRBV7-2	NA	TRBJ2-7	TRBD2	TGTGCCAGCAGCTTATTGGCTAGCGGGAGGGTAATCTACGAGCAGTACTTC	CASSLLASGRVIYEQYF
TRBV6-5	NA	TRBJ1-6	NA	TGTGCCAGCAGTTACTCCCAGGGGTCCTATAATTCACCCCTCCACTTT	CASSYSQGSYNSPLHF
TRBV7-9	NA	TRBJ1-5	NA	TGTGCCAGCACCCGGGGAAGCAATCAGCCCCAGCATTTT	CASTRGSNQPQHF
TRBV21-1	once	TRBJ2-7	NA	TGTGCCAGCAGCAAAGCGGCGTACTCCTACGAGCAGTACTTC	CASSKAAYSYEQYF
TRBV10-3	NA	TRBJ2-3	TRBD2	TGTGCCATCAGTGAGTCGACTAGCGGGCACAGCACAGATACGCAGTATTTT	CAISESTSGHSTDTQYF
TRBV10-2	NA	TRBJ2-7	NA	TGCGCCAGCAGTGACCGGTTCTCCCCCTACGAGCAGTACTTC	CASSDRFSPYEQYF
TRBV9	NA	TRBJ1-5	NA	TGTGCCAGCAGCGTAGGAGCGGGGCCCCAGCATTTT	CASSVGAGPQHF
TRBV6-6	NA	TRBJ2-7	NA	TGTGCCAGCAGTCACAGGGTAGGCGAGCAGTACTTC	CASSHRVGEQYF
TRBV11-2	NA	TRBJ2-5	TRBD1	TGTGCCAGCAGCCCCCGGGACAGGGAACAAGAGACCCAGTACTTC	CASSPRDREQETQYF
TRBV19	NA	TRBJ1-1	NA	TGTGCCAGTAGTATTTTGGGGAGCGACACTGAAGCTTTCTTT	CASSILGSDTEAFF
TRBV4-1	NA	TRBJ2-7	NA	TGCGCCAGCAGCCAAGAGGCAGCGGGGACAGGCGCCTACGAGCAGTACTTC	CASSQEAAGTGAYEQYF
TRBV15	NA	TRBJ1-1	TRBD1	TGTGCCACCGGGAGGACAGGGGCGTTTAACACTGAAGCTTTCTTT	CATGRTGAFNTEAFF
TRBV10-1	NA	TRBJ2-5	NA	TGCGCCAGCAGTGGGAGCTCTGGACGGGTTCAAGAGACCCAGTACTTC	CASSGSSGRVQETQYF
TRBV19	NA	TRBJ1-1	NA	TGTGCCAGTCGCTATGAGGGGTTTGAGGCTTTCTTT	CASRYEGFEAFF
TRBV25-1	NA	TRBJ2-7	TRBD2	TGTGCCAGCACATCTAGCGGTTACGAGCAGTACTTC	CASTSSGYEQYF
TRBV9	NA	TRBJ2-5	NA	TGTGCCAGCAGCGTAGAAGGGGGACCCCCCCGGGCCCAGTACTTC	CASSVEGGPPRAQYF
TRBV19	once	TRBJ1-1	TRBD1	TGTGCCAGTAGTAAGGACAGGGAGGGGAACACTGAAGCTTTCTTT	CASSKDREGNTEAFF
TRBV5-4	NA	TRBJ2-7	NA	TGTGCCAGCAGCTTGGATGGATGGGAGCAGTACTTC	CASSLDGWEQYF
TRBV19	NA	TRBJ2-3	TRBD2	TGTGCCAGTAGTGATAGGACTAGCGGGAGCACAGATACGCAGTATTTT	CASSDRTSGSTDTQYF
TRBV5-1	NA	TRBJ1-5	NA	TGCGCCAGCAGCTTGCTGTCGGGGGGGGAGCCCCAGCATTTT	CASSLLSGGEPQHF
TRBV18	NA	TRBJ2-1	TRBD2	TGTGCCAGCTCACCAAGGACTAGCGGGAGGATTTCCTACAATGAGCAGTTCTTC	CASSPRTSGRISYNEQFF
TRBV19	NA	TRBJ1-1	NA	TGTGCCAGTAGCCCTTTGAGGGCAGTTGGTGTTGAAGCTTTCTTT	CASSPLRAVGVEAFF
TRBV19	NA	TRBJ2-3	TRBD2	TGTGCCAGTATCGCGGCTAGCGGGAGAGATACGCAGTATTTT	CASIAASGRDTQYF
TRBV4-1	NA	TRBJ2-7	TRBD2	TGCGCCAGCAGCCAAGACTGGACTAGCGGGACCTACGAGCAGTACTTC	CASSQDWTSGTYEQYF
TRBV12-1	NA	TRBJ2-1	NA	TGTGCCAGCAGCTCGTCCGACTTTGACAATGAGCAGTTCTTC	CASSSSDFDNEQFF
TRBV6-5	few	TRBJ1-1	NA	TGTGCCAGCAGTCTCATGATGAACACTGAAGCTTTCTTT	CASSLMMNTEAFF
TRBV14	NA	TRBJ2-7	NA	TGTGCCAGCAGCCAGCTAGAGACAGGAGCCTACGAGCAGTACTTC	CASSQLETGAYEQYF
TRBV28	NA	TRBJ2-7	NA	TGTGCCAGCGCCGGGCCGGACCTCTACGAGCAGTACTTC	CASAGPDLYEQYF
TRBV10-3	NA	TRBJ2-7	TRBD1	TGTGCCATCAGCCGACAGGGGGGGGACCTACGAGCAGGCGAGCAGTACTTC	CAISRQGGDLRAGEQYF
TRBV20-1	NA	TRBJ2-7	NA	TGCGGAGGGACTCATTCCTACGAGCAGTACTTC	CGGTHSYEQYF